Listed below are T cell receptor beta chains from one sample, sequenced in a study of T cell repertoires in cytomegalovirus infection. Their cognate antigens are unknown. From the reads, TCRdb called clonotypes with MiXCR, one entry per CDR3 protein. The data contain some 200,000 distinct CDR3 sequences, 35% to 40% of them singletons. Sample: CD8+ T cells from cultured PBMCs, taken from culture after CMV antigen stimulation. The origin of the receptors is a human donor in good health (CMV status not recorded). Some clones in this sample may be carry-over from other donors' samples. Both conserved end residues are part of each CDR3. D genes are given only for firm matches. The size entry is marked missing in some rows and otherwise reads once, few, many or a size class.

v_call,d_call,cdr3_length,j_call,clone_size,cdr3_aa,cdr3_nt
TRBV12-3/TRBV12-4,-,13,TRBJ2-7,-,CASRGDGFYEQYF,TGTGCCAGCAGGGGGGACGGATTTTACGAGCAGTACTTC
TRBV20-1,TRBD2,14,TRBJ2-7,-,CSASRLAGNYEQYF,TGCAGTGCTAGTAGGCTAGCGGGGAACTACGAGCAGTACTTC
TRBV7-9,-,13,TRBJ2-5,few,CASSWTEGETQYF,TGTGCCAGCAGCTGGACTGAGGGCGAGACCCAGTACTTC
TRBV7-2,-,15,TRBJ2-3,-,CASSPGEGAGDTQYF,TGTGCCAGCAGCCCGGGGGAGGGGGCAGGAGATACGCAGTATTTT
TRBV7-6,-,15,TRBJ2-1,-,CASSPPGGTYNEQFF,TGTGCCAGCAGCCCCCCGGGCGGAACCTACAATGAGCAGTTCTTC
TRBV7-4,-,12,TRBJ2-7,-,CASSFDGINQYF,TGTGCCAGCAGCTTCGACGGCATCAACCAGTACTTC
TRBV7-6,-,15,TRBJ1-1,many,CASSLGGTMKSEAFF,TGTGCCAGCAGCTTAGGTGGGACAATGAAATCAGAAGCTTTCTTT
TRBV5-6,TRBD2,14,TRBJ2-1,-,CASSPGLAGPPQFF,TGTGCCAGCAGCCCGGGACTAGCGGGGCCCCCCCAGTTCTTC
TRBV6-8,-,12,TRBJ2-7,-,CASSDTGYEQYF,TGTGCCAGCAGTGACACAGGCTACGAGCAGTACTTC
TRBV11-1,-,14,TRBJ2-1,many,CASSFVSHGDEQFF,TGTGCCAGCAGCTTCGTCTCCCACGGGGATGAGCAGTTCTTC
TRBV6-1,TRBD1,13,TRBJ1-1,-,CASRDQGAAEAFF,TGTGCCAGCAGGGACCAGGGGGCTGCTGAAGCTTTCTTT
TRBV28,TRBD1,16,TRBJ2-1,once,CASSLRTGEGYNEQFF,TGTGCCAGCAGTTTAAGGACAGGGGAAGGGTACAATGAGCAGTTCTTC
TRBV6-5,-,16,TRBJ1-1,-,CASSPPGEGLNTEAFF,TGTGCCAGCAGTCCTCCCGGTGAAGGGTTAAACACTGAAGCTTTCTTT
TRBV27,-,16,TRBJ1-6,-,CASSLGLPSADSPLHF,TGTGCCAGCAGTTTGGGACTCCCTAGCGCCGATTCACCCCTCCACTTT
TRBV2,-,13,TRBJ1-1,-,CASRGGLNTEAFF,TGTGCCAGCCGGGGGGGTCTGAACACTGAAGCTTTCTTT
TRBV29-1,-,17,TRBJ2-7,-,CSVEVFWTAEGSYEQYF,TGCAGCGTTGAGGTGTTCTGGACAGCCGAGGGCTCCTACGAGCAGTACTTC
TRBV27,-,15,TRBJ1-1,-,CASRRPGRTNTEAFF,TGTGCCAGCAGGAGACCGGGACGGACGAACACTGAAGCTTTCTTT
TRBV6-2/TRBV6-3,-,15,TRBJ1-5,-,CASSNTGFSNQPQHF,TGTGCCAGCAGCAACACAGGGTTTAGCAATCAGCCCCAGCATTTT
TRBV6-8,-,15,TRBJ2-3,-,CASSYVEGSTDTQYF,TGTGCCAGCAGTTACGTGGAGGGGAGCACAGATACGCAGTATTTT
TRBV2,-,13,TRBJ1-2,-,CASSEAQGYGYTF,TGTGCCAGCAGTGAAGCTCAGGGCTATGGCTACACCTTC
TRBV2,TRBD2,16,TRBJ2-3,few,CASSEVLAGGGDTQYF,TGTGCCAGCAGTGAAGTACTAGCGGGGGGGGGGGATACGCAGTATTTT
TRBV7-2,-,14,TRBJ1-6,-,CASSLGQGWSPLHF,TGTGCCAGCAGCTTAGGGCAGGGTTGGTCACCCCTCCACTTT
TRBV27,TRBD1,15,TRBJ1-2,-,CASSNKEDRVYGYTF,TGTGCCAGCAGTAACAAGGAGGACAGGGTCTATGGCTACACCTTC
TRBV2,-,13,TRBJ1-5,-,CASGGASNQPQHF,TGTGCCAGCGGGGGGGCGAGCAATCAGCCCCAGCATTTT
TRBV20-1,TRBD2,16,TRBJ2-1,-,CSAPGASGSDYNEQFF,TGCAGTGCTCCCGGGGCGAGCGGGAGCGACTACAATGAGCAGTTCTTC
TRBV7-6,TRBD2,15,TRBJ2-7,-,CASSYGAGGPDEQYF,TGTGCCAGCAGCTATGGAGCGGGAGGACCCGACGAGCAGTACTTC
TRBV11-3,-,13,TRBJ2-7,-,CASSLDGGSEQYF,TGTGCCAGCAGCTTAGATGGAGGCAGCGAGCAGTACTTC
TRBV19,-,13,TRBJ2-7,-,CASIGPYSYEQYF,TGTGCCAGCATCGGACCGTACTCCTACGAGCAGTACTTC
TRBV7-4,-,12,TRBJ1-2,-,CASSFGAGGYTF,TGTGCCAGCAGCTTCGGAGCGGGGGGCTACACCTTC
TRBV6-8,-,18,TRBJ2-7,few,CASIPRYSGTASSYEQYF,TGTGCCAGCATCCCGAGATACTCCGGGACGGCGAGCTCCTACGAGCAGTACTTC
TRBV12-3/TRBV12-4,-,17,TRBJ2-6,-,CASSQSGRVSGANVLTF,TGTGCCAGCAGCCAATCCGGACGCGTCTCTGGGGCCAACGTCCTGACTTTC
TRBV11-1,TRBD2,16,TRBJ2-2,few,CASSDIRAGEGWELFF,TGTGCCAGCAGCGACATAAGAGCGGGAGAAGGATGGGAGCTGTTTTTT
TRBV28,TRBD1,16,TRBJ2-7,-,CASSLLGGPNTYEQYF,TGTGCCAGCAGTTTATTAGGGGGCCCTAATACCTACGAGCAGTACTTC
TRBV6-5,-,14,TRBJ1-2,few,CASSRSAINYGYTF,TGTGCCAGCAGTCGCAGCGCCATAAACTATGGCTACACCTTC
TRBV6-1,-,14,TRBJ1-6,-,CASSEERGNSPHQF,TGTGCCAGCAGTGAAGAAAGGGGGAATTCACCCCACCAATTT
TRBV12-3/TRBV12-4,-,13,TRBJ2-1,few,CASSLDLYNEQFF,TGTGCCAGCAGTTTAGACCTCTACAATGAGCAGTTCTTC
TRBV7-9,-,14,TRBJ2-2,-,CASHYTGDSGELFF,TGTGCCAGCCATTATACGGGAGACTCCGGGGAGCTGTTTTTT
TRBV27,-,15,TRBJ1-2,few,CASTGGPGGSDGYTF,TGTGCCAGCACCGGGGGTCCGGGGGGTTCGGATGGCTACACCTTC
TRBV15,-,15,TRBJ1-5,few,CATSRGKRIEQPQHF,TGTGCCACCAGCAGAGGGAAACGGATTGAACAGCCCCAGCATTTT
TRBV7-6,-,15,TRBJ2-1,-,CASSFVEGPYNEQFF,TGTGCCAGCAGCTTTGTGGAGGGCCCTTACAATGAGCAGTTCTTC
TRBV28,-,13,TRBJ2-7,many,CASSLPGTYEQYF,TGTGCCAGCAGTTTACCAGGGACCTACGAGCAGTACTTC
TRBV7-8,-,16,TRBJ2-3,many,CASSLQSSVPTDTQYF,TGTGCCAGCAGCTTACAGTCTTCAGTACCTACAGATACGCAGTATTTT
TRBV20-1,TRBD1,13,TRBJ2-7,-,CSARTGGRYEQYF,TGCAGTGCTAGGACAGGGGGCAGGTACGAGCAGTACTTC
TRBV7-9,-,16,TRBJ2-3,few,CASNSPGGISTDTQYF,TGTGCCAGCAACTCCCCAGGGGGGATCAGCACAGATACGCAGTATTTT
TRBV6-1,-,14,TRBJ2-1,-,CASSEAWGYNEQFF,TGTGCCAGCAGTGAAGCGTGGGGATACAATGAGCAGTTCTTC
TRBV11-2,TRBD2,16,TRBJ2-1,-,CASSPRASGRNNEQFF,TGTGCCAGCAGCCCCCGAGCTAGCGGGCGCAACAATGAGCAGTTCTTC
TRBV20-1,-,12,TRBJ1-1,-,CSALAGWTEAFF,TGCAGTGCCCTGGCGGGGTGGACTGAAGCTTTCTTT